Below, 25 T cell receptor beta chains from the same sample are listed, as sequenced in a study of blood T cell repertoires in COVID-19. Here immunoSEQ multiplex PCR was the method, and the copy in TCRdb shows in-frame clones only, minus some. The data contain about 64,000 clones, about nine tenths of them singletons. The specimen was peripheral blood. Receptors originate from a man aged 50 or older with active COVID-19.

This clone was seen just once. This CDR3 is also generated by other DNA sequences in the sample. This rearrangement joins TRBV6-5 to TRBJ2-5; 7 bases agree with TRBD1. The germline gives CDR1 MNHEY, CDR2 SVGAGI. With V trimmed by 0 bases and J by 2 bases, 3 bases remained unmatched. The CDR3 totals 15 residues. The CDR3 reads CASSYSAGGQETQYF. In DNA form, the CDR3 reads TGTGCCAGCAGTTACTCCGCAGGGGGTCAAGAGACCCAGTACTTC.

This chain joins TRBV6-5 and TRBJ1-2; the match to TRBD1 covers 7 bases. The CDR3 is 16 residues long. Per the germline V gene, CDR1 is MNHEY and CDR2 is SVGAGI. V shed 2 bases and J 5 bases; nucleotides not matched to a gene: 11. This chain's CDR3 is CASSYRGGASSYGYTF. The CDR3 DNA follows: TGTGCCAGCAGTTACCGAGGGGGCGCGTCGTCTTATGGCTACACCTTC.

The chain combines TRBV3-1 (or the pseudogene TRBV3-2) with TRBJ2-7; D might be TRBD1 (6 bases). Germline V gene sequence: CDR1 LGHDT, CDR2 YNNKEL (reference sequence). V gave up 2 bases and J gave up 4 bases, with 9 bases separating them. CDR3 length: 13 amino acids. The CDR3 loop reads CASSQPQGYEQYF. The CDR3 DNA is TGTGCCAGCAGCCAACCACAGGGTTACGAGCAGTACTTC.

The chain is built from TRBV4-2 and TRBJ2-3, with 11 positions matching TRBD1. This CDR3 has 16 residues. CDR1 and CDR2 (germline): LGHNA, YNFKEQ. V trimming: 0 bases; J trimming: 3 bases; junction bases outside the gene matches: 2. CDR3: CASSQEGQGETDTQYF. The CDR3 DNA sequence: TGTGCCAGCAGCCAAGAGGGACAGGGGGAAACAGATACGCAGTATTTT.

This clone was observed a single time. J is TRBJ1-6 and V is TRBV29-1, with 10 bases fitting TRBD1. The CDR3 loop spans 16 amino acids. V lost 4 bases to trimming and J lost 7 bases; unmatched junction nucleotides: 10. From germline, CDR1 is SQVTM and CDR2 ANQGSEA. In DNA form, the CDR3 reads TGCAGCGTTGCTACCCCTGGACAGGGGGAAAATTCACCCCTCCACTTT. Its translation is CSVATPGQGENSPLHF.

The genes are TRBV2 and TRBJ2-1; 12 bases are shared with TRBD2. From germline, CDR1 is SNHLY and CDR2 FYNNEI. The CDR3 is 19 residues long. Trimming cost V 7 bases and J 2 bases; bases outside gene matches: 15. CDR3 loop: CASKDPRTSGDGAYNEQFF. CDR3 in DNA: TGTGCCAGCAAGGATCCGAGGACTAGCGGGGATGGGGCCTACAATGAGCAGTTCTTC.

The rearrangement uses TRBV5-1 and TRBJ2-5, with 7 bases lining up with TRBD2. V trimming: 2 bases; J trimming: 4 bases; junction bases outside the gene matches: 14. The germline V gene encodes CDR1 SGHRS and CDR2 YFSETQ. The CDR3 runs 17 residues. CDR3 sequence (DNA): TGCGCCAGCAGCTTTCCTTGGGCTAGCGGAAACACAGAGACCCAGTACTTC. Amino acids: CASSFPWASGNTETQYF.

The CDR3: CASSPRSGRGNEQFF. The CDR3 DNA reads TGTGCCAGCTCACCAAGGAGCGGGAGGGGCAATGAGCAGTTCTTC. This chain joins TRBV18 and TRBJ2-1, with 10 bases aligning to TRBD2. J gave up 6 bases and V 2 bases, and 4 bases lay outside the gene matches. Germline CDR1 is KGHSH and CDR2 is LQKENI. This CDR3 is built from 15 residues.

In its sample, this clone was seen once. The V and J genes are TRBV24-1 and TRBJ2-6, with 9 bases lining up with TRBD1. The J segment lost 3 bases and the V segment lost 11 bases, leaving 10 bases of the junction unmatched. This CDR3 spans 16 amino acids. Germline V gene lookup returns CDR1 KGHDR and CDR2 SFDVKD. The CDR3 is CASQETGGGGANVLTF. In DNA form, the CDR3 reads TGTGCCAGCCAAGAAACAGGGGGCGGTGGGGCCAACGTCCTGACTTTC.

The chain combines TRBV30 with TRBJ1-4; no reliable D call. V was trimmed by 2 bases and J by 2 bases, leaving 18 bases between them. This CDR3 comprises 17 residues. Germline lookup yields CDR1 GTSNPN and CDR2 SVGIG (reference sequence). CDR3 sequence: CAWSLEGSYWTNEKLFF. The CDR3 bases are TGTGCCTGGAGTCTAGAAGGATCTTATTGGACTAATGAAAAACTGTTTTTT.

The genes are TRBV18 and TRBJ2-3; tentative D call: TRBD2 (6 bases). CDR1 is KGHSH and CDR2 is LQKENI in the germline V gene. Trimming left V 0 bases short and J 4 bases short, with 8 bases between. This CDR3 is built from 14 residues. CDR3 protein: CASSPPGTPDTQYF. CDR3 bases: TGTGCCAGCTCACCACCTGGGACTCCAGATACGCAGTATTTT.

The V call is TRBV7-2, the J call TRBJ2-1; maybe TRBD2 (6 bases). Trimming took 3 bases from V and 0 from J, leaving 9 bases between them. This CDR3 contains 15 residues. The V gene's germline CDR1 is SGHTA and CDR2 FQGNSA. The CDR3 nucleotides are TGTGCCAGCAGCTTCGGGGGACGCTCCTACAATGAGCAGTTCTTC. It yields the protein CASSFGGRSYNEQFF.

This chain connects TRBV3-1 (or the pseudogene TRBV3-2) to TRBJ1-6; TRBD1 might be the D (5 bases). Trimming cost V 0 bases and J 6 bases, with 12 bases left between them. Germline-derived CDR1 and CDR2 are LGHDT and YNNKEL (reference sequence). The CDR3 covers 16 residues. The CDR3 nucleotides are TGTGCCAGCAGCCAAGAAGGGAGGGGTTTTAATTCACCCCTCCACTTT. Translated, it gives CASSQEGRGFNSPLHF.

The genes are TRBV18 and TRBJ1-2; 7 nucleotides align to TRBD1. The J segment lost 7 bases and the V segment lost 2 bases, leaving 7 bases of the junction unmatched. This CDR3 is 14 amino acids long. Germline V gene lookup returns CDR1 KGHSH and CDR2 LQKENI. The DNA for the CDR3 is TGTGCCAGCTCACCAAATAGACAGGGCGCTGGCTACACCTTC. Translation: CASSPNRQGAGYTF.

The chain employs TRBV6-6 and TRBJ2-7; TRBD2 agrees at 9 bases. Germline lookup yields CDR1 MNHNY and CDR2 SVGAGI (reference sequence). Trimming at V came to 10 bases and at J to 5 bases, leaving 6 bases not matched to a gene. The CDR3 runs 12 residues. The CDR3 protein is CATRAGGDEQYF. The CDR3 nucleotides read TGTGCCACCAGAGCGGGAGGAGACGAGCAGTACTTC.

V and J are TRBV5-4 and TRBJ2-5, with 8 bases fitting TRBD2. CDR3 length equals 14 residues. Trimming at V came to 4 bases and at J to 1 base, leaving 3 bases not matched to a gene. Germline V gives CDR1 SGHNT, CDR2 YYREEE (reference sequence). DNA of the CDR3: TGTGCCAGCAGCCACGGACTAGCCCAAGAGACCCAGTACTTC. This encodes CASSHGLAQETQYF.

This clone was detected once. The chain combines TRBV5-1 with TRBJ1-1, with D possibly matching TRBD1 (6 bases). The germline CDR1 and CDR2 sequences are SGHRS and YFSETQ. This CDR3 comprises 15 residues. V was pared by 0 bases and J by 0 bases, with 9 bases between. Here the CDR3 reads CASSLAGGMNTEAFF. The CDR3 DNA sequence: TGCGCCAGCAGCTTGGCTGGGGGCATGAACACTGAAGCTTTCTTT.

In its sample, this clone was seen a few times. V usage is TRBV27 and J usage is TRBJ1-6; no reliable D call. V shed 3 bases and J shed 9 bases, with 12 bases lying between them. The length of the CDR3 is 14 residues. Germline lookup yields CDR1 MNHEY and CDR2 SMNVEV (reference sequence). The CDR3: CASSFGRGGSPLHF. Written as DNA, the CDR3 is TGTGCCAGCAGTTTTGGGCGGGGAGGTTCACCCCTCCACTTT.

V usage is TRBV19 and J usage is TRBJ2-7, with a possible D match to TRBD1 (6 bases). V was shortened by 5 bases and J by 2 bases, with 16 bases between the two germline ends. There are 15 residues in the CDR3. Germline loops: CDR1 LNHDA, CDR2 SQIVND (reference sequence). The CDR3 sequence is CASSPTRDIPYEQYF. Here the CDR3 DNA reads TGTGCCAGTAGTCCAACCCGGGACATACCCTACGAGCAGTACTTC.

This sequence joins TRBV7-9 and TRBJ2-3; 7 bases agree with TRBD2. This CDR3 is built from 15 residues. V shed 5 bases, J shed 2 bases, and the junction held 7 bases outside the gene matches. Per the germline V gene, CDR1 is SEHNR and CDR2 is FQNEAQ (reference sequence). For the CDR3, the DNA is TGTGCCAGCAGCGTCCGAGCGGGGTACACAGATACGCAGTATTTT. Translation: CASSVRAGYTDTQYF.

The chain carries TRBV6-6 and TRBJ2-7; D unclear. This CDR3 has 13 residues. Trimming cost V 2 bases and J 5 bases, with 10 bases left between them. Germline CDR1 MNHNY, CDR2 SVGAGI (reference sequence). CDR3 in DNA: TGTGCCAGCAGTTACCTCCAACAGAACGAGCAGTACTTC. Residues: CASSYLQQNEQYF.

The chain carries TRBV7-9 and TRBJ2-3, with TRBD2 matching over 7 bases. Germline values: CDR1 SEHNR, CDR2 FQNEAQ (reference sequence). The V segment lost 4 bases and the J segment 6 bases; nucleotides outside the gene matches: 10. The CDR3 is 15 residues long. CDR3 nucleotides: TGTGCCAGCAGCTCCCTAGGGCGGGGGTTGGATACGCAGTATTTT. Its translation is CASSSLGRGLDTQYF.

This chain links TRBV30 with TRBJ1-2; D ambiguous. Germline CDR1 is GTSNPN and CDR2 is SVGIG (reference sequence). The CDR3 has 12 residues. V was trimmed by 4 bases and J by 7 bases, leaving 13 bases between them. The CDR3, as DNA: TGTGCCTGGAACTCCAGGCCATCTGGCTACACCTTC. The encoded protein is CAWNSRPSGYTF.

The chain is built from TRBV7-6 and TRBJ1-1; 7 nucleotides agree with TRBD1. CDR1 and CDR2 from the germline V gene are SGHVS and FNYEAQ. The V and J ends lost 7 bases and 7 bases, in that order; junction bases with no gene match: 3. The CDR3 runs 11 residues. The CDR3 here is CASIRQGEAFF. CDR3 sequence (DNA): TGTGCCAGCATTAGACAGGGTGAAGCTTTCTTT.

This clone was recorded once. CDR3 residues: CASSSTGSYEQYF. The CDR3 bases are TGTGCCAGCAGTTCGACAGGTTCCTACGAGCAGTACTTC. This chain joins TRBV28 and TRBJ2-7; D is possibly TRBD1 (6 bases). The CDR3 has 13 residues. V gave up 4 bases and J gave up 1 base, with 8 bases separating them. The germline gives CDR1 MDHEN, CDR2 SYDVKM.